This T cell receptor (beta chain) was found in a study of regulatory T cells in long-lasting Graves disease (dated by TCRdb to about 2021). A note on the overall study: Patients with newly diagnosed Graves' disease had been on antithyroid drugs for under 3 months. The study was registered as a clinical trial and conducted in China. A total of 33 samples underwent TCR sequencing: around 13 from persistent and roughly 20 from newly diagnosed Graves' disease patients. Persistent Graves' disease patients were compared with newly diagnosed Graves' disease patients by peripheral blood TCR sequencing and RNA sequencing.

The time point label, as the study defines it: newly diagnosed GD, antithyroid drugs for less than 3 months. For both TCR sequencing and RNA sequencing, RNA was extracted from PBMCs using TRIzol. The diagnosis of Graves' disease followed American Thyroid Association guidelines. Recruitment of patients was carried out at an endocrinology department in Xi'an, China. Each patient gave approximately 10 milliliters of peripheral blood, collected in an EDTA anticoagulant tube. Ficoll Paque Plus density gradient separation was used to isolate PBMCs, and no further T cell sorting was performed. An Agilent 2100 Bioanalyzer and agarose gel were used to check RNA quality, and a NanoDrop 2000 was used to measure RNA concentration. As concerns this clonotype: Its antigen target is currently unknown. Base quality data are lacking; no much larger clone is found one base away.

From the cysteine through the phenylalanine, the CDR3 covers 16 amino acids. The CDR3 DNA has 48 bases and is translated from base 1. V and J lose 5 bases and 5 bases, and a span of 21 bases separates them. The germline V gene (reference sequence) supplies CDR1 SEHNR and CDR2 FQNEAQ. Study-wide conclusions, independent of this receptor: Peripheral blood alone was examined, since thyroid tissue, which constituted the primary lesion, could not be accessed. Preferential use of TRBV28, TRBJ1-2 and TRBJ2-5 was observed in persistent disease, whereas TRBV20-1 and TRBJ2-1 were favored in newly diagnosed disease. As a limitation, the authors acknowledged that the small sample size may reduce accuracy. Only the TCR beta chain was sequenced and analyzed. More public clonotypes were shared among persistent patients (approximately 3,000) than among newly diagnosed patients (roughly 1,000). Compared with newly diagnosed patients, persistent Graves' disease patients had lower TCR Shannon entropy and fewer highly expanded clones, which suggests clonal expansion.

The library relied on multiplex PCR. The listed sequencing device is Illumina HiSeq 4000. TCR beta libraries were built with iRepertoire HTBI primers and Arm-PCR amplification of CDR3 regions. Before sequencing, the PCR products went through gel purification. In the original analysis: A total of fewer than 80 TRBV and approximately 13 TRBJ segments were identified across samples and were used for gene usage analysis of CDR3 amino acid clonotypes. Filtered high-quality paired reads were merged into contigs using COPE and FqMerger. BLAST was used to align contigs to IMGT TRBV, TRBD and TRBJ reference genes, with CDR3 defined following IMGT. Any clonotype with a frequency above 0.1% was counted as a highly expanded clone. Shannon entropy was used to measure repertoire diversity, and the Gini coefficient was used to measure V-J evenness. Clonotypes shared by more than one individual were considered public. TCRdb ran its own pipeline on the public reads, namely fastp trimming at Q25 and MiXCR clone calling, and kept in-frame beta chains. Every CDR3 protein is listed once, alongside the most common genes and DNA of its rows. The V and J calls reflect TCRdb's pipeline rather than the authors' work. Recorded for this sample are about 560,000 distinct CDR3 sequences; 15% to 20% of them occurred a single time. Around 11% of the sample rests with the top ten.

This sample also appeared in a second study, on T cells in Graves' hyperthyroidism and ophthalmopathy. As the second study states: Stable Graves' hyperthyroidism was defined as no progression to ophthalmopathy during 18 months of follow-up. Hyperthyroidism patients were newly diagnosed, with disease duration under 2 months, and aged 18 to 65 years. Exclusion was applied to patients with uncontrolled infections, other autoimmune diseases, pregnancy or lactation. Diagnoses were based on clinical symptoms, serum thyroxine and TRAb, thyroid ultrasound and orbital computed tomography. The first round of RT-PCR for the TCR CDR3 was performed with the HTBI primer set and the Qiagen OneStep RT-PCR kit. Most expanded thyroid clonotypes (frequency above 0.001) were also found in blood, which suggests that blood repertoires may mirror thyroid immune responses. A 13 V-J signature model separated ophthalmopathy from stable hyperthyroidism, with roughly 88% sensitivity and 81% to 83% specificity in cross-validation and 80%/75% in testing. In validation, the model predicted progression to ophthalmopathy with 55% to 71% sensitivity and 72% to 85% specificity, a median of roughly seven months before onset. To identify TCR V-J signatures that set the groups apart, the researchers used a discovery cohort of more than 95 patients, made up of 40 to 45 with Graves' ophthalmopathy and some 55 with stable Graves' hyperthyroidism. Prospective prediction of ophthalmopathy was tested in an independent validation cohort of fewer than 20 hyperthyroidism patients and 17 patients who later progressed to ophthalmopathy. The approximately 97 discovery patients were randomly divided into training and test sets at a 7:3 ratio. Thyroid tissue and blood T-cell repertoires from six or seven Graves' hyperthyroidism patients were also compared in the study. After blood sampling, hyperthyroidism patients were treated with methimazole at a starting dose of 30 mg daily, and ophthalmopathy patients were treated with high-dose intravenous methylprednisolone. Libraries were constructed in a second round of multiplex PCR, after which size selection and purification were carried out. Sequencing of the libraries was done on an Illumina HiSeq2000 using paired-end 100 bp reads. SOAPnuke was used to process the raw data, throwing out any read that contained adapters or uncalled bases, had a mean Phred below 15, or lacked an exact constant-primer or identifier match. COPE v1.2.5 was used to merge high-quality paired reads, and clonotypes were defined as unique nucleotide sequences. Clonotypes were aligned to IMGT TRBV, TRBD and TRBJ reference segments using MiTCR v1.1. The analysis included only V-J combinations with a frequency above 0.0001, which together covered more than 98% of the repertoires. A TCS score was defined as the ratio between F50 (clonal expansion) and ExV (chaos), using BLOSUM62-based TCRdist between CDR3 peptides within each V-J. Welch's t-statistics and random forest reduced roughly 530 V-J features to 13, which were used in a naive Bayes classifier (R e1071). Sample size was not statistically predetermined, and blinding of investigators to group allocation was not performed. The paper describes TCR Vbeta CDR3 sequencing of about 140 peripheral blood samples, made up of roughly 45 ophthalmopathy patients, over 70 hyperthyroidism patients and 17 progressor patients.

The V and J segments used are TRBV7-9 and TRBJ2-5, and TRBD2 may be the D gene, going by 6 matching bases. The sequence was obtained from a man between 18 and 35 years old with Graves disease. Donor details come from another sample of the same person, matched by shared clones. Sequencing was performed on peripheral blood mononuclear cells (PBMCs), taken at new diagnosis, from a patient treated with antithyroid drugs. Read as DNA, the sequence is TGTGCCAGCAGCCCCCTCGGAACTAGCCCTGGGGAGACCCAGTACTTC. It translates to CASSPLGTSPGETQYF.